The present T cell receptor beta chain was sequenced within a study of technical replicates of blood from a handful of donors (dated by TCRdb to the late 2010s). This clone showed up just a few times. Which antigen it targets is not known. The sample holds no much larger clone one base away, and base qualities are not on file. The CDR3 holds 14 amino acids from the cysteine to the phenylalanine. Of the read, only the CDR3 DNA is kept; its 42 bases are in frame from base 1. The CDR1 and CDR2 encoded by the germline V gene are SNHLY and FYNNEI. V sheds 6 bases and J sheds 7 bases, leaving 16 bases between their ends. Library preparation employed the immunoSEQ multiplex PCR assay. TCRdb provides this immuneACCESS table in a form limited to in-frame rearrangements. Some clones are lacking; in checked studies, under half of them reflect an unresolved V gene, and why the rest are absent is not known. Present in this sample are tens of thousands of clones, roughly four fifths of which were seen just once. The ten largest clones add up to roughly 3.9% of the sample.

The TCR sequence derives from a human donor in good health. Some clones in this sample may be carry-over from other donors' samples. The sequence joins TRBV2 to TRBJ1-5; TRBD1 is possibly the D segment (6 matching bases). The sample consisted of PBMCs. CDR3 region: CASSGPGQGQPQHF. In nucleotides, the sequence is TGTGCCAGCAGCGGTCCGGGACAAGGACAGCCCCAGCATTTT.